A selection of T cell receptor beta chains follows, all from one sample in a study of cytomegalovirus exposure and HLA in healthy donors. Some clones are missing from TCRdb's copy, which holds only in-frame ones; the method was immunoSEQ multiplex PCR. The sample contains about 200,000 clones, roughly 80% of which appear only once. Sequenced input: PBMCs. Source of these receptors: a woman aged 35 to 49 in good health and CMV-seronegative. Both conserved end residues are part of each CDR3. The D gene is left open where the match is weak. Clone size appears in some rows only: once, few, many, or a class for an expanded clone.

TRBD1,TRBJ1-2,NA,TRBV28,TGTGCCAGCAGTTCGTCCGGGACAGGGTTTGTGCGCTATGGCTACACCTTC,CASSSSGTGFVRYGYTF
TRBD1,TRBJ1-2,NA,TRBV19,TGTGCCAGCCGGGACAGCCCTTTGGGAAACTATGGCTACACCTTC,CASRDSPLGNYGYTF
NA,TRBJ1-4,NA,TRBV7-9,TGTGCCAGCAGCTTAGGCCTGGGGGCGGGTGAAAAACTGTTTTTT,CASSLGLGAGEKLFF
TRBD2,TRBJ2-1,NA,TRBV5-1,TGCGCCAGCAGCTTGGGCCATACTAGCGGGTACAATGAGCAGTTCTTC,CASSLGHTSGYNEQFF
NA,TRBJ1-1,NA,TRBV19,TGTGCCAGTAGTATCCCTCCCAACACTGAAGCTTTCTTT,CASSIPPNTEAFF
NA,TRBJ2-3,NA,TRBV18,TGTGCCAGCTATTCCCCGGCTAGCGCAGATACGCAGTATTTT,CASYSPASADTQYF
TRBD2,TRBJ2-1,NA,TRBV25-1,TGTGCCAGCAGGGGGACTAGCGGGAGTCGGCAGTTCTTC,CASRGTSGSRQFF
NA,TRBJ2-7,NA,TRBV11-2,TGTGCCAGCAGCTTAGCTCCAGGAGGCGAGCAGTACTTC,CASSLAPGGEQYF
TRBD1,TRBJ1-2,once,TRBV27,TGTGCCAGCAGTTCCCCCCAGGGGGGTAGCTATGGCTACACCTTC,CASSSPQGGSYGYTF
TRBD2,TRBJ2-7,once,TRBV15,TGTGCCACCAGCAGGGGACTAGCGTCGAGCTCCTACGAGCAGTACTTC,CATSRGLASSSYEQYF
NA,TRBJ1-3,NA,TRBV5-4,TGTGCCAGCAGCTTGGGGGGGGCTGGAAACACCATATATTTT,CASSLGGAGNTIYF